The TCR beta chain described here comes from a study of brain T cells in children with intractable seizures. Study-level findings and limits: HCMV serostatus was not known, and viral specificity came from CDR3 similarity only.

As to this clone: Its specificity is not known.

Sequenced by immunoSEQ multiplex PCR; TCRdb stores in-frame clones only, minus some. The sample contains fewer than 50,000 clones, 90% of which appear only once. This CDR3 has 14 amino acids. V dropped 6 bases and J dropped 1; count of bases not matched to a gene: 1. The V gene's germline CDR1 is MNHNY and CDR2 SVGAGI (reference sequence). The gene calls are TRBV6-6 and TRBJ2-4; TRBD1 matches 9 bases. The material was peripheral blood, obtained at surgery. The receptor was derived from a girl aged 2 to 10 with tuberous sclerosis and intractable seizures. CDR3 in amino acids: CASSGQGAKNIQYF. The CDR3 DNA reads TGTGCCAGCAGCGGACAGGGGGCCAAAAACATTCAGTACTTC.